This TCR beta chain was captured in a study of OX40 agonist ivuxolimab in advanced cancers. For the wider study: Ivuxolimab was a fully human IgG2 agonistic monoclonal antibody targeting the costimulatory receptor OX40 (CD134). Intravenous ivuxolimab was administered to patients every 2 weeks at six dose levels: 0.01, 0.1, 0.3, 1.5, 3 and 10 mg/kg. Of the 50 or so patients in dose escalation, some 20 had hepatocellular carcinoma, some 15 had melanoma, 9 had renal cell carcinoma and 9 had head and neck cancer. In the dose-escalation cohort, around four fifths of patients were male, and the mean age was around 60 years with a range of roughly 23 to 79. Prior anti-PD-1, anti-PD-L1 or anti-CTLA-4 therapy was permitted, and approximately 39% of dose-escalation patients had received checkpoint inhibitors. Partial responses occurred in three dose-escalation patients, of whom one had hepatocellular carcinoma and two had cutaneous melanoma. Peripheral TCRbeta sequencing was intended to test whether TCR sequence diversity was altered and clonal T-cell expansion was caused by ivuxolimab. The monotherapy dose-escalation portion (N of about 50 patients) of the phase I ivuxolimab trial is reported in the paper. The study at large found these results: After ivuxolimab, expanded clones were on average more numerous among CD8+ T cells than among CD4+ T cells. Which antigens the clonally expanded peripheral T cells were specific for was not determined. In partial responders in the 0.1-3.0 mg/kg groups, normalized peripheral clonal expansion was found to be among the lowest, especially among CD8+ T cells. At doses from 0.1 to 3.0 mg/kg, clonal expansion was seen in both CD4+ and CD8+ blood T cells between baseline and week 6. Low levels of normalized T-cell clonal expansion were also seen in some patients who did not respond.

Genomic DNA was extracted from sorted cells for sequencing of the TCRbeta CDR3 region. TCRbeta CDR3 regions were sequenced using the immunoSEQ Assay. The table was pulled from immuneACCESS by TCRdb, which kept in-frame rearrangements only. Such tables lose some clones; where checked, under half of the loss comes from unresolved V genes, and the rest has no known cause. The sample records 130,000 or so clones, 85% to 95% of which are singletons. The ten most abundant clones make up 0.15% to 0.16% of the sample. In this sample, this clone turned up once. Its antigen target is currently unknown. The input lacks base qualities; no much larger clone sits a single base away. Patients with a history of autoimmune disease or receiving systemic immunosuppression were excluded from the trial. Peripheral blood for TCR sequencing was collected from all dose cohorts at baseline, on cycle 4 day 1, and on cycle 7 day 1. Samples came from an open-label, multicenter, first-in-human phase I dose-escalation trial of ivuxolimab. Adults with locally advanced or metastatic head and neck squamous cell, hepatocellular, melanoma or renal cell carcinoma were enrolled in the trial. Before TCR sequencing, CD4+ T cells and CD8+ T cells were sorted from peripheral blood as separate populations.

Counted from cysteine to phenylalanine, this CDR3 has 13 amino acids. The read is trimmed to its CDR3 DNA, 39 bases read in frame from base 1. The V end gives up 7 bases and the J end 2 bases, leaving 5 bases in the junction not matched to a gene. For CDR1 and CDR2, the germline V gene lists SNHLY and FYNNEI. This TCR was recovered from an adult with an advanced solid tumor such as melanoma, head and neck, liver or kidney cancer. The specimen was CD4+ or CD8+ T cells sorted from blood, collected in a trial of the OX40 agonist ivuxolimab. The V and J segments used are TRBV2 and TRBJ2-7; TRBD1 agrees with 7 junctional bases. The nucleotide sequence is given as TGTGCCAGCAATCCCGACAGGGCCTACGAGCAGTACTTC. Its translation reads: CASNPDRAYEQYF.